The 23 T cell receptor beta chains below come from one sample, sequenced in a study of T cell repertoires in cytomegalovirus infection. Using its own MiXCR run on the reads, TCRdb lists one record per CDR3 protein. The sample holds hundreds of thousands of distinct CDR3 sequences, about 33% seen once. No antigen has been assigned to these receptors. Sequencing was performed on cultured CD8+ T cells from PBMCs, taken from culture after CMV antigen stimulation. These TCRs come from a human donor in good health (CMV status not recorded). Some clones in this sample may be carry-over from other donors' samples.

Only a few counts were recorded for this clonotype. The chain joins TRBV25-1 to TRBJ2-1; D gene unclear. The germline gives CDR1 MGHDK, CDR2 SYGVNS. CDR3 length equals 12 residues. Deletions cut 3 bases from V and 8 bases from J, with 8 bases between. The CDR3 here is CASSEVPHEQFF. In nucleotides, the CDR3 is TGTGCCAGCAGTGAGGTCCCACATGAGCAGTTCTTC.

This clonotype showed up just a few times. The missing conserved phenylalanine or tryptophan at the end of this CDR3 makes a read error likely. It is unclear where the CDR3 begins or ends on the DNA, so no DNA is shown, and the CDR3 is as TCRdb lists it. The rearrangement uses TRBV23-1 and TRBJ2-5. TRBV23-1 is labeled an ORF, and its function is uncertain. The length of the CDR3 is 12 amino acids, counting both ends. CDR3 in amino acids: CASSQSSANLGI.

This clonotype was recorded a few times. The chain couples TRBV27 to TRBJ2-5; no reliable D call. Deletions cut 6 bases from V and 5 bases from J, with 25 bases between. This CDR3 comprises 17 residues. Germline assignment: CDR1 MNHEY and CDR2 SMNVEV (reference sequence). CDR3 sequence (DNA): TGTGCCAGCAGGGAAGGCTACCTAACCCCCCCCGGGGAGACCCAGTACTTC. Residues: CASREGYLTPPGETQYF.

This clonotype was seen ten or more times. The V gene is TRBV7-2, the J gene TRBJ1-1; D call uncertain. This CDR3 is 16 amino acids long. CDR1 and CDR2 (germline): SGHTA, FQGNSA. Trimming shortened V by 1 base and J by 0 bases, and 12 bases separated the two germline ends. The CDR3 is CASSLDGVLVNTEAFF. CDR3 coding DNA: TGTGCCAGCAGCTTAGATGGTGTCCTGGTGAACACTGAAGCTTTCTTT.

Worth noting for this clonotype: A much bigger clone sits one base away, suggesting this may be a read error. The gene calls are TRBV6-5 and TRBJ1-5; D not certain. This CDR3 region has 13 residues. V was pared by 5 bases and J by 7 bases, with 12 bases between. Germline V gives CDR1 MNHEY, CDR2 SVGAGI. CDR3 region: CASSPEAGQPQHF. DNA for the CDR3: TGTGCCAGCAGTCCAGAGGCTGGACAGCCCCAGCATTTT.

This clonotype was counted only a few times. This chain links TRBV4-1 with TRBJ2-3; 7 nucleotides line up with TRBD2. CDR1 MGHRA and CDR2 YSYEKL come from the germline V gene. V lost 4 bases and J lost 2; bases outside the gene matches: 12. The CDR3 runs 17 residues. This CDR3 reads CASSPPLAVGSTDTQYF. CDR3 DNA: TGCGCCAGCAGCCCTCCTCTAGCGGTGGGCTCCACAGATACGCAGTATTTT.

In regard to this clonotype: The junction and the germline gene differ at one end; a read error may be behind it. The rearrangement links TRBV28 to TRBJ1-4, with 7 bases matching TRBD1. Germline V gives CDR1 MDHEN, CDR2 SYDVKM. The CDR3 length is 12 residues. The CDR3 nucleotides are TGTGCCTGCAGGGGGGTCGACGAAAAACTGTTTTTT. Its translation: CACRGVDEKLFF.

The chain joins TRBV7-9 to TRBJ1-4, with D hard to call. The length of the CDR3 is 14 residues. CDR1 and CDR2 from the germline V gene are SEHNR and FQNEAQ (reference sequence). With 0 bases removed from V and 8 bases from J, the gap between germline ends came to 10 bases. The CDR3 bases are TGTGCCAGCAGCTTAGCTCCCCTTTGGGAAAAACTGTTTTTT. It specifies CASSLAPLWEKLFF.

There are a few counts of this clonotype. The V gene is TRBV7-8, the J gene TRBJ2-5, with 8 bases matching TRBD2. Germline CDR1 and CDR2: SGHVS and FQNEAQ. The CDR3 extends over 13 amino acids. V was pared by 11 bases and J by 2 bases, with 7 bases of the junction left unmatched. The CDR3 here is CALGGGLQETQYF. DNA of the CDR3: TGTGCCCTCGGGGGGGGACTACAAGAGACCCAGTACTTC.

The genes are TRBV6-5 and TRBJ2-2; no definite D call. From germline, CDR1 is MNHEY and CDR2 SVGAGI. The CDR3 covers 13 residues. The V gene lost 8 bases and the J gene lost 5 bases, with 12 bases spanning the gap. The chain's CDR3 is CASGWDITGELFF. The CDR3 DNA is TGTGCCAGCGGGTGGGATATAACCGGGGAGCTGTTTTTT.

The rearrangement uses TRBV28 and TRBJ2-2, with 8 bases that match TRBD1. Germline assignment: CDR1 MDHEN and CDR2 SYDVKM. The V segment lost 6 bases and the J segment 6 bases; nucleotides outside the gene matches: 6. The CDR3 is 14 residues long. CDR3 sequence: CASSPGGLSGELFF. In nucleotides, the CDR3 is TGTGCCAGCAGCCCAGGGGGCCTCTCCGGGGAGCTGTTTTTT.

This clonotype came up many times. The chain recombines TRBV7-6 with TRBJ2-7, with a tentative D call TRBD1 (6 bases). Per the germline V gene, CDR1 is SGHVS and CDR2 is FNYEAQ. V lost 0 bases to trimming and J lost 5 bases, with 11 bases between them. The CDR3 sequence is 14 residues long. The CDR3: CASSLAAGADEQYF. The CDR3, as DNA: TGTGCCAGCAGCTTAGCGGCAGGGGCCGACGAGCAGTACTTC.

The chain links TRBV5-4 to TRBJ1-2, with D possibly TRBD1 on 6 matching bases. The CDR3 spans 14 residues. Per germline, CDR1 SGHNT and CDR2 YYREEE (reference sequence). The V end was cut by 3 bases, the J end by 7 bases, with 16 bases between. The CDR3 DNA reads as TGTGCCAGCAGCTGGCCTACAGGGTATAGTGGCTACACCTTC. This codes for CASSWPTGYSGYTF.

This clonotype has only a few counts. V gene TRBV5-8 combines with J gene TRBJ2-2; D ambiguous. Germline assignment: CDR1 SGHTS and CDR2 YDEGEE. Trimming took off 4 bases at V and 1 base at J, with 8 bases between the two ends. The CDR3 has 14 amino acids. The CDR3 is CASSERKNTGELFF. The CDR3 DNA sequence: TGTGCCAGCAGCGAACGCAAGAACACCGGGGAGCTGTTTTTT.

This clonotype appeared many times. V is TRBV7-2 and J is TRBJ1-5, with D perhaps matching TRBD1 (5 bases). The CDR3 is 17 amino acids. V was trimmed by 1 base and J by 2 bases, leaving 15 bases between them. In germline, CDR1 is SGHTA, CDR2 FQGNSA. Here the CDR3 DNA reads TGTGCCAGCAGCTTAGGAGGGGCAGGGTCGGGCAATCAGCCCCAGCATTTT. Translated, it gives CASSLGGAGSGNQPQHF.

This clonotype has only a few counts. The V gene is TRBV11-2, the J gene TRBJ2-7; D unclear. This CDR3 comprises 13 residues. Germline loops: CDR1 SGHAT, CDR2 FQNNGV. Trimming took 11 bases from V and 2 from J, leaving 16 bases between them. The DNA of the CDR3 is TGTGCCGGTTCCCGGGTGGGCACCTACGAGCAGTACTTC. It codes for CAGSRVGTYEQYF.

With respect to this clonotype: Compared with germline, one end of the junction differs, possibly owing to a read error. The chain recombines TRBV4-3 with TRBJ2-3; 11 nucleotides align to TRBD2. The CDR3 is made up of 17 amino acids. Germline assignment: CDR1 LGHNA and CDR2 YSLEER. The CDR3 protein is CTSSQKGLAVPADTQYF. The DNA for the CDR3 is TGCACCAGCAGCCAAAAGGGACTAGCGGTTCCCGCAGATACGCAGTATTTT.

This clonotype was seen a handful of times. This chain joins TRBV7-2 and TRBJ2-3; 8 bases agree with TRBD2. In germline, CDR1 is SGHTA, CDR2 FQGNSA. The V segment lost 3 bases and the J segment 5 bases; nucleotides outside the gene matches: 4. The CDR3 totals 14 residues. CDR3 coding DNA: TGTGCCAGCAGCTTTCGGGGGGGGGGAGATACGCAGTATTTT. Protein product: CASSFRGGGDTQYF.

The chain links TRBV7-6 to TRBJ1-3; perhaps TRBD1 as D (5 bases). Germline V gene data show CDR1 as SGHVS and CDR2 as FNYEAQ. This CDR3 comprises 15 residues. Trimming removed 7 bases at V and 4 bases at J, with 17 bases between. The CDR3: CASNQSSGKGNTIYF. The CDR3 DNA follows: TGTGCCAGCAACCAATCTTCAGGGAAAGGAAACACCATATATTTT. The entire variable domain, with the rest obtained from reference TRBV7-6 and TRBJ1-3, is as follows: GAGVSQSPRYKVTKRGQDVALRCDPISGHVSLYWYRQALGQGPEFLTYFNYEAQQDKSGLPNDRFSAERPEGSISTLTIQRTEQRDSAMYRCASNQSSGKGNTIYFGEGSWLTVV.

As to this clonotype: A much more abundant neighbour one base away suggests this may be a read error. V is TRBV6-2 or TRBV6-3 and J is TRBJ2-5; no reliable D call. CDR1 is MNHEY and CDR2 is SVGEGT in the germline V gene. This CDR3 spans 13 amino acids. V lost 4 bases and J lost 0, with 6 bases in between. The CDR3 region is CASSSSYQETQYF. CDR3 sequence (DNA): TGTGCCAGCAGTTCCTCGTACCAAGAGACCCAGTACTTC.

This clonotype turned up a few times. The chain has TRBV10-3 and TRBJ1-5, with D unresolved. The CDR3 is 12 residues long. V was cut by 3 bases and J by 3 bases, with 3 bases left in between. The germline gives CDR1 ENHRY, CDR2 SYGVKD. The CDR3 coding sequence is TGTGCCATCAGTGAAACCAATCAGCCCCAGCATTTT. Protein sequence: CAISETNQPQHF.

This clonotype was detected a few times. V usage is TRBV4-1 and J usage is TRBJ1-5; D possibly corresponds to TRBD1 (6 bases). Trimming removed 0 bases from V and 3 bases from J, with 9 bases in between. CDR1 is MGHRA, CDR2 YSYEKL, per germline. This CDR3 is built from 15 residues. CDR3 DNA: TGCGCCAGCAGCCAAGATAGGGACAACAATCAGCCCCAGCATTTT. Encoded protein: CASSQDRDNNQPQHF.

The chain carries TRBV7-9 and TRBJ1-2; D perhaps matches TRBD1 (5 bases). The CDR3 has 12 amino acids. The germline gives CDR1 SEHNR, CDR2 FQNEAQ (reference sequence). V lost 5 bases to trimming and J lost 7 bases, with 11 bases between them. The CDR3 DNA reads TGTGCCAGCAGCCTAGACAGCCTTGGCTACACCTTC. Its protein product is CASSLDSLGYTF.